This TCR beta chain was retrieved from a study of CD8 T cells in ankylosing spondylitis. This clonotype was picked up a small number of times. Its specificity is not known. Findings and caveats of the study: CD8+ disease-linked clones were present at relatively low frequencies in blood. Within ankylosing spondylitis blood, a TCR beta motif made up of eight or nine highly homologous variants appeared to be characteristic. Within matched ankylosing spondylitis synovial fluid, disease-linked clones were reportedly significantly enriched. Earlier reports found some motif variants in synovial fluid and blood in reactive arthritis.

V lost 4 bases, J lost 7 bases, and 21 bases lay in between. Germline assignment: CDR1 SGDLS and CDR2 YYNGEE. CDR3 length: 16 residues. Each CDR3 protein is one row after TCRdb ran MiXCR on the 5' RACE reads. The sample yields about 200,000 distinct CDR3 sequences, around 13% seen once. The sequenced material came from blood, either unsorted or a sorted T cell fraction (not recorded which). The chain carries TRBV9 and TRBJ2-1; either TRBD1 or TRBD2 may fit D (5 bases each). The TCR sequence derives from a male donor with ankylosing spondylitis or in good health (not recorded which). This CDR3 reads CASSPTGMGVPNEQFF. CDR3 sequence (DNA): TGTGCCAGCAGCCCCACCGGCATGGGGGTCCCAAATGAGCAGTTCTTC.